The source of this T cell receptor beta chain is a study of CD8+ T cells in alopecia areata. The length of the CDR3 is 13 residues. V lost 2 bases and J lost 2, with 7 bases in between. Germline V gives CDR1 SGHRS, CDR2 YFSETQ. RNA extraction was followed by reverse transcription into cDNA, which acted as the sequencing template. Libraries were prepared by immunoSEQ multiplex PCR; TCRdb keeps only in-frame clonotypes and omits some of them. The sample holds a few hundred thousand clones, around 67% seen once. The study's findings and limits: Besides other cells, scalp samples also yield sequences of resident alphabeta T cells from normal skin.

About this clone itself: Its antigen is undetermined.

This TCR was sampled from a human donor with alopecia areata. The genes are TRBV5-1 and TRBJ1-2; possible D gene TRBD1, 6 bases. The starting material was CD4+ T cells sorted from blood, obtained at week 0. The CDR3: CASSFQGNYGYTF. The CDR3 nucleotides are TGCGCCAGCAGCTTTCAGGGGAACTATGGCTACACCTTC.